Following are 12 T cell receptor beta chains from one sample sequenced in a study of T cells in Graves' hyperthyroidism and ophthalmopathy. RNA transcripts served as the template for amplifying TCR beta CDR3 regions. The TCR CDR3 was amplified in a first-round RT-PCR using the HTBI primer set. MiXCR was run by TCRdb on the multiplex PCR reads, yielding one entry per CDR3 protein. The sample consists of roughly 640,000 distinct CDR3 sequences, more than 15% of them appearing once. The specimen sequenced was blood. Source of these receptors: a woman aged 35 to 49 with Graves' ophthalmopathy.

This clonotype has a count of ten or more. The V gene is TRBV29-1, the J gene TRBJ2-1, with TRBD2 identical over 9 bases. CDR1 and CDR2 from the germline V gene are SQVTM and ANQGSEA. This CDR3 is built from 12 residues. V was pared by 3 bases and J by 9 bases, with 3 bases of the junction left unmatched. CDR3 DNA sequence: TGCAGCGTTGAGGCGGGAGGGGGTGAGCAGTTCTTC. Translated, it gives CSVEAGGGEQFF.

The chain combines TRBV5-1 with TRBJ2-4; possible D gene TRBD1, 6 bases. Between the trimmed V and J ends, which lost 4 bases and 1 base, there was a span of 12 bases. The CDR3 has 15 residues. Germline CDR1 and CDR2: SGHRS and YFSETQ. The chain's CDR3 is CASSLGHSAKNIQYF. The CDR3 DNA is TGCGCCAGCAGCCTGGGACATTCTGCCAAAAACATTCAGTACTTC.

The V call is TRBV19, the J call TRBJ2-1; 14 bases line up with TRBD2. J gave up 0 bases and V 1 base, and 8 bases lay outside the gene matches. The CDR3 has 20 amino acids. From germline, CDR1 is LNHDA and CDR2 SQIVND (reference sequence). Written as DNA, the CDR3 is TGTGCCAGTAGTATAGCCCGACTAGCGGGAGGGTACAGCTCCTACAATGAGCAGTTCTTC. Translated, it gives CASSIARLAGGYSSYNEQFF.

This clonotype occurred a few times. This rearrangement joins TRBV7-2 to TRBJ2-7; D remains unclear. CDR1 and CDR2 (germline): SGHTA, FQGNSA. The ends were cut back, 2 bases at V and 7 bases at J, with 9 bases in the middle. The CDR3 loop spans 12 amino acids. The CDR3 spells CASSLFSWEQYF. The DNA of the CDR3 is TGTGCCAGCAGCTTATTCTCGTGGGAGCAGTACTTC.

This clonotype has a count of ten or more. The chain uses TRBV6-2 or TRBV6-3 and TRBJ2-1; 8 bases match TRBD2. CDR1 and CDR2 from the germline V gene are MNHEY and SVGEGT. V was clipped by 6 bases and J by 4 bases; unmatched bases: 8. This CDR3 region has 15 residues. DNA for the CDR3: TGTGCCAGCAGCCCCTCAAGCGGGGGATACAATGAGCAGTTCTTC. This sequence encodes CASSPSSGGYNEQFF.

This clonotype was picked up many times. The rearrangement links TRBV28 to TRBJ2-2, with a weak D call TRBD1 (6 bases). Trimming took off 3 bases at V and 0 bases at J, with 11 bases between the two ends. The CDR3 runs 16 residues. Germline lookup yields CDR1 MDHEN and CDR2 SYDVKM. The chain's CDR3 is CASSFSGTSNTGELFF. CDR3 DNA: TGTGCCAGCAGTTTCTCCGGGACATCGAACACCGGGGAGCTGTTTTTT.

The chain couples TRBV7-6 to TRBJ2-1, with D perhaps matching TRBD1 (6 bases). This CDR3 is 15 amino acids long. Between the trimmed V and J ends, which lost 0 bases and 4 bases, there was a span of 10 bases. From germline, CDR1 is SGHVS and CDR2 FNYEAQ. The CDR3 nucleotides read TGTGCCAGCAGCTTAGCGGGGGCTAATTACAATGAGCAGTTCTTC. It encodes CASSLAGANYNEQFF. Based on the CDR3 plus reference TRBV7-6 and TRBJ2-1, the full variable domain is GAGVSQSPRYKVTKRGQDVALRCDPISGHVSLYWYRQALGQGPEFLTYFNYEAQQDKSGLPNDRFSAERPEGSISTLTIQRTEQRDSAMYRCASSLAGANYNEQFFGPGTRLTVL.

With respect to this clonotype: At one boundary the junction diverges from the germline segment, which might be a read error. This chain's CDR3 is CTSIPPRGLAGNEQFF. The CDR3 DNA reads as TGTACCAGCATCCCGCCACGGGGACTAGCGGGGAATGAGCAGTTCTTC. The chain joins TRBV7-9 to TRBJ2-1; 13 nucleotides line up with TRBD2. This CDR3 is 16 amino acids long. Germline lookup yields CDR1 SEHNR and CDR2 FQNEAQ (reference sequence).

The chain carries TRBV20-1 and TRBJ1-4; D not resolved. The CDR3 runs 13 residues. The ends were cut back, 3 bases at V and 8 bases at J, with 13 bases in the middle. Germline CDR1 is DFQATT and CDR2 is SNEGSKA (reference sequence). CDR3 nucleotides: TGCAGTGCTAGTCGGCAAGTCGGGGAAAAACTGTTTTTT. This gives the protein CSASRQVGEKLFF.

This clonotype was picked up many times. The chain joins TRBV3-1 to TRBJ1-5; 8 nucleotides agree with TRBD1. The CDR3 length is 15 residues. Trimming cost V 1 base and J 4 bases; bases outside gene matches: 3. CDR1 and CDR2 (germline): LGHDT, YNNKEL (reference sequence). CDR3 loop: CASSQAGQVNQPQHF. CDR3 DNA: TGTGCCAGCAGCCAAGCGGGACAGGTAAATCAGCCCCAGCATTTT.

This clonotype was observed a handful of times. The chain uses TRBV5-5 and TRBJ2-1; 7 bases match TRBD1. The CDR3 runs to 15 residues. In germline, CDR1 is SGHKS, CDR2 YYEKEE (reference sequence). J lost 4 bases, V lost 1 base, and 5 bases had no gene match. CDR3 bases: TGTGCCAGCAGCTTGCAGGGGGAAACATACAATGAGCAGTTCTTC. Translated: CASSLQGETYNEQFF.

As concerns this clonotype: A read error may explain this, as a much larger clone is one base away. The chain carries TRBV6-1 and TRBJ1-2; the D gene is possibly TRBD1 (5 bases). Germline V lookup: CDR1 MNHNS, CDR2 SASEGT. The CDR3 extends over 13 amino acids. The V and J ends lost 5 bases and 4 bases respectively, with 11 bases between them. The CDR3 DNA reads as TGTGCCAGCAGTAGGGACGTACGCTATGGCTACACCTTC. Its protein product is CASSRDVRYGYTF.